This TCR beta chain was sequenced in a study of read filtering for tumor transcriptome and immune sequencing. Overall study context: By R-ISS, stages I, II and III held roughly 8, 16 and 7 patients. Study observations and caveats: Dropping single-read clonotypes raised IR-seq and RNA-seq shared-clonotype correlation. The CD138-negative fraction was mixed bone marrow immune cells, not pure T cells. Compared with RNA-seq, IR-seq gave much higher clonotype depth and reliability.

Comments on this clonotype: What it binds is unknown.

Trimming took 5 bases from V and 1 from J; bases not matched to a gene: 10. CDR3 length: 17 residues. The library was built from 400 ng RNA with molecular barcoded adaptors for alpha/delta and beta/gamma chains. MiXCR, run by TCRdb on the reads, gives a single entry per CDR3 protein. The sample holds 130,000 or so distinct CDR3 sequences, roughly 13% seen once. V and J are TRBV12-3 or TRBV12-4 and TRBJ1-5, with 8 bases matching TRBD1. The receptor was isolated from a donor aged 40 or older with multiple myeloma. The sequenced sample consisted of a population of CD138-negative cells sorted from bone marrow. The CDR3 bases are TGTGCCAGCAGTCTGGGGCAGGGGGCAATGAGCAATCAGCCCCAGCATTTT. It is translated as CASSLGQGAMSNQPQHF.